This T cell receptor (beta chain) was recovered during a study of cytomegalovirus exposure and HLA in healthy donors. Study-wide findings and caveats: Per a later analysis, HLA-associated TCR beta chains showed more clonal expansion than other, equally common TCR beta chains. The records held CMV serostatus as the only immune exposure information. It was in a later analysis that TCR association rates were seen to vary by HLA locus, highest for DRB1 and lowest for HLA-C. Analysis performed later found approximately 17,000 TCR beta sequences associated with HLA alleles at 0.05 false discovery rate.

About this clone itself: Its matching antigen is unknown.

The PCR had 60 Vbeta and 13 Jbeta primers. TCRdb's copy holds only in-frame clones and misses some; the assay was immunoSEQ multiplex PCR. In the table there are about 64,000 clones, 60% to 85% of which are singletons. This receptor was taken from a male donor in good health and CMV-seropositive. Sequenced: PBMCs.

The CDR3 sequence is CASSQGQGVGEKLFF. The CDR3 DNA sequence: TGCGCCAGCAGCCAAGGACAGGGGGTGGGAGAAAAACTGTTTTTT. The rearrangement links TRBV4-1 to TRBJ1-4; 9 bases are shared with TRBD1. Losses at the gene ends were 1 base for V and 8 bases for J; bases not matched to a gene: 5. This CDR3 comprises 15 residues. CDR1 and CDR2 (germline): MGHRA, YSYEKL.